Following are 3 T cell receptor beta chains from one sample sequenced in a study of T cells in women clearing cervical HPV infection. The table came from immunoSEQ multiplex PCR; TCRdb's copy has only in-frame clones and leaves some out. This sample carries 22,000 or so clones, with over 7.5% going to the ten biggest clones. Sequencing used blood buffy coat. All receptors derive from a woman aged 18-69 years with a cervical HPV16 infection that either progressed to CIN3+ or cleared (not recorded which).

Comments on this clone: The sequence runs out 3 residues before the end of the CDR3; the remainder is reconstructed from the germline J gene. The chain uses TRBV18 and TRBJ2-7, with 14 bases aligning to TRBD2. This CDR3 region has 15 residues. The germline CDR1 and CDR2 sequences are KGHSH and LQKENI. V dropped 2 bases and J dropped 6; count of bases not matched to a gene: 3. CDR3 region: CASSPSTSGRGEQYF. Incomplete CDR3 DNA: TGTGCCAGCTCACCATCGACTAGCGGGAGGGGCGAG. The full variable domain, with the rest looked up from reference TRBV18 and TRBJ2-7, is NAGVMQNPRHLVRRRGQEARLRCSPMKGHSHVYWYRQLPEEGLKFMVYLQKENIIDESGMPKERFSAEFPKEGPSILRIQQVVRGDSAAYFCASSPSTSGRGEQYFGPGTRLTVT.

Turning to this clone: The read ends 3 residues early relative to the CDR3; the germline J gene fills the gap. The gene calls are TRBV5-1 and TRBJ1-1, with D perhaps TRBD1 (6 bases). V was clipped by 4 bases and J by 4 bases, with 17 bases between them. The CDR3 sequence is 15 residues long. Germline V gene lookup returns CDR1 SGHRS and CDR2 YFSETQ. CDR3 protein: CASSLQESRGTEAFF. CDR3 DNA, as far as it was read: TGCGCCAGCAGCCTACAAGAATCCAGGGGCACTGAA.

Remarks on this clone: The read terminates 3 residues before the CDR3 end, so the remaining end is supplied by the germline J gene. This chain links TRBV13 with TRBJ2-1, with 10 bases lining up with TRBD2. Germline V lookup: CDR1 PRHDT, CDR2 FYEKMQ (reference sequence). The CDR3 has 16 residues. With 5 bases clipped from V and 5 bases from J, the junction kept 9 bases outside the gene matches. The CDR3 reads CASSPRVSGGHNEQFF. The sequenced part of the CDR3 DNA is TGTGCCAGCAGCCCCCGTGTTAGCGGGGGGCACAATGAG.